Listed here is a single T cell receptor (beta chain). What it binds is unknown. V dropped 2 bases and J dropped 4 bases, with 8 bases sitting between them. There are 14 residues in the CDR3. CDR1 and CDR2 from the germline V gene are MDHEN and SYDVKM. The sample belongs to a study of cytomegalovirus exposure and HLA in healthy donors. Study results and limitations: A reported reduction in N-insertions relative to the 666-donor mean was seen in an Asian-associated ancestry cluster in a later analysis. The authors later found HLA-associated TCR beta chains more clonally expanded than equally common others. The study designated 160 or so TCR beta chains cytomegalovirus-associated. Association of around 17,000 TCR beta sequences with HLA alleles was found at 0.05 false discovery rate in a later analysis.

This PCR relied on a set of 60 Vbeta primers and 13 Jbeta primers. The table came from immunoSEQ multiplex PCR; TCRdb's copy has only in-frame clones and leaves some out. The table includes some 150,000 clones, 82% detected once. This sequence was found in a man under 40 in good health and CMV-seropositive. The sequenced material came from PBMCs. V and J are TRBV28 and TRBJ2-2; D remains ambiguous. This CDR3 reads CASSLGQITGELFF. For the CDR3, the DNA is TGTGCCAGCAGTTTAGGGCAGATCACCGGGGAGCTGTTTTTT.